The T cell receptor beta chain under discussion was sequenced for a study of T cells in localized non-small cell lung cancer. Study observations and caveats: Uninvolved adjacent lung showed peak T cell clonality, exceeding tumor. In the blood, greater T cell density corresponded to longer overall survival. Adjacent lung exhibited a median of 57 among the 100 most abundant tumor clones. As only one tumor region underwent sequencing, heterogeneity remains possible.

This clone has a single count. Its specificity is not known. The CDR3 length is 15 residues. The V gene lost 1 base and the J gene lost 2 bases, with 10 bases spanning the gap. CDR1 and CDR2 (germline): MGHRA, YSYEKL. Generated by immunoSEQ multiplex PCR, the TCRdb table keeps only in-frame clones and is missing some. The sample lists approximately 32,000 clones; roughly 82% were seen once. The receptor was derived from a male donor at least 60 years old with stage III squamous cell lung carcinoma. The gene calls are TRBV4-1 and TRBJ2-3; D is ambiguous. Material: peripheral blood, obtained before any cancer treatment. The CDR3 DNA reads TGCGCCAGCAGCCAAGGGGCCGCTAACACAGATACGCAGTATTTT. This sequence encodes CASSQGAANTDTQYF.